A selection of T cell receptor beta chains follows, all from one sample in a study of blood T cell repertoires in COVID-19. The table came from immunoSEQ multiplex PCR; TCRdb's copy has only in-frame clones and leaves some out. The sample records 150,000 or so clones, roughly 80% being singletons. Sequenced sample: peripheral blood. The receptors were gathered from a woman aged 55-69 years with acute or convalescent COVID-19. Both conserved end residues are part of each CDR3. Each record gives: clone size, V gene, J gene, D gene, CDR3 DNA, CDR3 protein. D genes are given only for firm matches. Some rows have no size entry. The others give once, few or many, or a class for an expanded clone.

>few|TRBV7-3|TRBJ2-3|NA
TGTGCCAGCAGCTTAGCAGGCGGCACAGATACGCAGTATTTT
CASSLAGGTDTQYF
>NA|TRBV11-2|TRBJ1-1|NA
TGTGCCAGCAGCTTAACAGGGTCGGTAGTAACTGAAGCTTTCTTT
CASSLTGSVVTEAFF
>once|TRBV9|TRBJ2-7|TRBD2
TGTGCCAGCAGCGTAGGACTAGCGGGAGGTACCTACGAGCAGTACTTC
CASSVGLAGGTYEQYF
>NA|TRBV20-1|TRBJ1-2|NA
TGCAGTGCTAGTTTTGCAGGCCGAACTAACTATGGCTACACCTTC
CSASFAGRTNYGYTF
>NA|TRBV6-6|TRBJ2-1|NA
TGTGCCAGCAGTTACGACGCGCGGGCCCACTACAATGAGCAGTTCTTC
CASSYDARAHYNEQFF
>NA|TRBV21-1|TRBJ2-7|NA
TGTGCCAGCAGCAAGCGCGGGGGCCGGGACCCGGACTACGAGCAGTACTTC
CASSKRGGRDPDYEQYF
>NA|TRBV5-4|TRBJ2-3|TRBD2
TGTGCCAGCAGCTTTCCGGGACTAGCAATAGATACGCAGTATTTT
CASSFPGLAIDTQYF
>once|TRBV7-2|TRBJ2-5|NA
TGTGCCAGCAGCTTATTGGCGGGAATGGTTTTGGAGACCCAGTACTTC
CASSLLAGMVLETQYF
>NA|TRBV4-1|TRBJ1-3|NA
TGCGCCAGCAGCCAAGACCCTAACAGGGTATTCTCTGGAAACACCATATATTTT
CASSQDPNRVFSGNTIYF
>few|TRBV7-6|TRBJ1-1|TRBD1
TGTGCCAGCAGCTCCCAACAGGGGGGGGGCACTGAAGCTTTCTTT
CASSSQQGGGTEAFF
>NA|TRBV6-4|TRBJ1-2|TRBD1
TGTGCCAGGGGACAGGGACGAATTATAGACTATGGCTACACCTTC
CARGQGRIIDYGYTF
>NA|TRBV15|TRBJ2-5|NA
TGTGCCACCAGCAGAGAGAGAGTAGCTTCTGGGACCCAGTACTTC
CATSRERVASGTQYF
>NA|TRBV3-1/TRBV3-2|TRBJ1-1|TRBD1
TGTGCCAGCAGCCAGGTGACCGGGACAGGGGGCGCGGGGGAAGCTTTCTTT
CASSQVTGTGGAGEAFF
>NA|TRBV3-1/TRBV3-2|TRBJ2-2|NA
TGTGCCAGCAGCCAAGATTCCGCAGGGACCGGGGAGCTGTTTTTT
CASSQDSAGTGELFF
>NA|TRBV18|TRBJ1-2|TRBD1
TGTGCCAGCTCACGGGACAGTACTAACTATGGCTACACCTTC
CASSRDSTNYGYTF
>NA|TRBV5-4|TRBJ2-7|NA
TGTGCCAGCAGCCACACTCCTGTCGCAGGCTCCTACGAGCAGTACTTC
CASSHTPVAGSYEQYF
>NA|TRBV5-1|TRBJ2-1|TRBD1
TGCGCCAGCAGTCGGACAGGGATTAATGAGCAGTTCTTC
CASSRTGINEQFF
>NA|TRBV6-2/TRBV6-3|TRBJ2-1|TRBD2
TGTGCCAGCAGTTACTCGACTAGCGGGAGTCTGCATGAGCAGTTCTTC
CASSYSTSGSLHEQFF
>NA|TRBV7-9|TRBJ1-1|NA
TGTGCCAGCAGCTTAAGAATCGGGGACACTGAAGCTTTCTTT
CASSLRIGDTEAFF
>NA|TRBV11-3|TRBJ2-1|TRBD2
TGTGCCAGCAGCTTAGGGACTAGCGGGAGCTCGTCCTACAATGAGCAGTTCTTC
CASSLGTSGSSSYNEQFF
>NA|TRBV4-1|TRBJ1-2|NA
TGCGCCAGCAGCTATGGGGGGAACTATGGCTACACCTTC
CASSYGGNYGYTF
>once|TRBV10-3|TRBJ2-3|TRBD1
TGTGCCATCAGCGATACAGGGGCTGGGGATACGCAGTATTTT
CAISDTGAGDTQYF
>NA|TRBV11-3|TRBJ2-3|TRBD2
TGTGCCAGCAGCTTAGTTAGCGGGAGTACAGATACGCAGTATTTT
CASSLVSGSTDTQYF
>NA|TRBV18|TRBJ1-1|NA
TGTGCCAGCTCACGCAACGGGGGTCGCACGAACACTGAAGCTTTCTTT
CASSRNGGRTNTEAFF
>NA|TRBV10-2|TRBJ1-4|TRBD1
TGCGCCTCAACCAGGGGGGAAAAACTGTTTTTT
CASTRGEKLFF
>NA|TRBV7-6|TRBJ2-2|TRBD2
TGTGCCAGCGAAGCGGGAACTAACACCGGGGAGCTGTTTTTT
CASEAGTNTGELFF